These 21 T cell receptor beta chains share one sample of origin, sequenced in a study of blood T cell repertoires in COVID-19 (dated by TCRdb to 2018 to 2021). The library came from the immunoSEQ multiplex PCR assay. TCRdb took this table from immuneACCESS and kept in-frame rearrangements with V and J called. Such tables lack part of the clones; where checked against another copy, unresolved V genes explain under half of the gap, and the rest is unexplained. For this sample there are hundreds of thousands of clones; around four fifths appear just once. About 2.3% of the sample lies in the top ten. The material sequenced was peripheral blood. These receptors all stem from a woman in her forties with active or convalescent COVID-19.

In DNA form, the CDR3 reads TGTGCCAGCAGCTTTACTAGCACCGGGGAGCTGTTTTTT. Amino acids: CASSFTSTGELFF. V usage is TRBV7-3 and J usage is TRBJ2-2, with a weak D call TRBD2 (5 bases). V was trimmed by 3 bases and J by 4 bases, leaving 6 bases between them. The CDR3 consists of 13 residues. Germline CDR1 SGHTA, CDR2 FQGTGA.

The chain has TRBV12-3 or TRBV12-4 and TRBJ2-3; TRBD2 is a possible D gene (5 bases). Trimming shortened V by 10 bases and J by 1 base, and 12 bases separated the two germline ends. CDR3 length equals 13 residues. As DNA, the CDR3 is TGTGCCACCCGAGGGAAGGGCACAGATACGCAGTATTTT. Its protein is CATRGKGTDTQYF.

The gene calls are TRBV7-8 and TRBJ1-5, with 10 bases lining up with TRBD1. Germline CDR1 SGHVS, CDR2 FQNEAQ. The CDR3 is 16 amino acids. The V segment lost 4 bases and the J segment 5 bases; nucleotides outside the gene matches: 8. CDR3 amino acids: CASSSRGQGSYQPQHF. For the CDR3, the DNA is TGTGCCAGCAGCTCCAGGGGACAGGGGAGCTATCAGCCCCAGCATTTT.

V usage is TRBV28 and J usage is TRBJ1-5; perhaps TRBD1 as D (6 bases). Trimming left V 6 bases short and J 5 bases short, with 17 bases between. This CDR3 spans 15 amino acids. Germline loops: CDR1 MDHEN, CDR2 SYDVKM. The chain's CDR3 is CASSSTTGGYQPQHF. The CDR3 region has the DNA TGTGCCAGCAGCTCAACTACGGGGGGCTATCAGCCCCAGCATTTT.

The gene calls are TRBV5-1 and TRBJ2-1; the D call may be TRBD1 or TRBD2 (5 bases each). CDR3 size: 15 residues. Looked up from germline, CDR1 is SGHRS and CDR2 is YFSETQ. V lost 4 bases to trimming and J lost 6 bases, with 17 bases between them. The CDR3, as DNA: TGCGCCAGCAGCCTGGGACCGGAGACGGTCAATGAGCAGTTCTTC. This encodes CASSLGPETVNEQFF.

V and J are TRBV12-5 and TRBJ1-1, with D unresolved. V was pared by 4 bases and J by 6 bases, with 18 bases between. Germline CDR1 is LGHNT and CDR2 is FRNRAP. The CDR3 consists of 15 residues. CDR3 residues: CASGSRRWPTAEAFF. The CDR3 nucleotides are TGTGCTAGTGGTTCCCGCAGGTGGCCTACCGCTGAAGCTTTCTTT.

The genes are TRBV19 and TRBJ2-7; 9 nucleotides line up with TRBD1. This CDR3 comprises 15 residues. After removal of 3 bases from V and 1 base from J, the junction contained 4 bases not matched to a gene. Germline V gene data show CDR1 as LNHDA and CDR2 as SQIVND (reference sequence). CDR3 coding DNA: TGTGCCAGTAGTATGGCCGGGACAGGGTCCTACGAGCAGTACTTC. Its translation is CASSMAGTGSYEQYF.

The V gene is TRBV19, the J gene TRBJ1-3; D not certain. Germline CDR1 LNHDA, CDR2 SQIVND (reference sequence). The CDR3 has 15 amino acids. V was trimmed by 5 bases and J by 3 bases, leaving 14 bases between them. CDR3 loop: CASSREARLGNTIYF. In DNA, the CDR3 is TGTGCCAGTAGTCGGGAGGCGAGACTTGGAAACACCATATATTTT.

The chain links TRBV7-2 to TRBJ1-1; no clear D gene. The ends were cut back, 5 bases at V and 2 bases at J, with 3 bases in the middle. Germline assignment: CDR1 SGHTA and CDR2 FQGNSA. The CDR3 has 11 amino acids. The CDR3 sequence is CASSQNTEAFF. Written as DNA, the CDR3 is TGTGCCAGCAGCCAAAACACTGAAGCTTTCTTT.

J is TRBJ1-2 and V is TRBV11-3, with TRBD1 identical over 7 bases. V lost 1 base and J lost 4; bases outside the gene matches: 6. The germline V gene has CDR1 SGHNT and CDR2 YENEEA. The CDR3 is 15 amino acids. The CDR3 coding sequence is TGTGCCAGCAGCTTAGGAAGGGGGCGCAGCTATGGCTACACCTTC. It specifies CASSLGRGRSYGYTF.

The chain has TRBV5-4 and TRBJ2-5, with 7 bases fitting TRBD2. The germline V gene has CDR1 SGHNT and CDR2 YYREEE (reference sequence). CDR3 size: 13 residues. After removal of 3 bases from V and 2 bases from J, the junction contained 1 base not matched to a gene. This chain's CDR3 is CASSWDYQETQYF. CDR3 DNA: TGTGCCAGCAGCTGGGACTATCAAGAGACCCAGTACTTC.

This clone was seen only once. The rearrangement joins TRBV4-1 to TRBJ1-5, with D perhaps matching TRBD1 (6 bases). Germline V CDR1 and CDR2: MGHRA, YSYEKL. The CDR3 has 16 amino acids. The ends were cut back, 1 base at V and 10 bases at J, with 20 bases in the middle. The CDR3: CASSQGRTAGGGPQHF. The CDR3, as DNA: TGCGCCAGCAGCCAAGGGAGGACAGCGGGGGGTGGTCCCCAGCATTTT.

V gene TRBV5-1 combines with J gene TRBJ1-6; TRBD1 aligns across 7 bases. The CDR3 is made up of 15 amino acids. Per the germline V gene, CDR1 is SGHRS and CDR2 is YFSETQ. The V and J ends lost 4 bases and 7 bases, in that order; junction bases with no gene match: 8. For the CDR3, the DNA is TGCGCCAGCAGCCTATCGACAGGGAGGAATTCACCCCTCCACTTT. Translation: CASSLSTGRNSPLHF.

The chain is built from TRBV5-1 and TRBJ1-3, with TRBD1 as a possible D gene (5 bases). V dropped 0 bases and J dropped 2 bases, with 6 bases sitting between them. The CDR3 spans 14 residues. CDR1 is SGHRS and CDR2 is YFSETQ in the germline V gene. CDR3 region: CASSLGTTGNTIYF. The CDR3 bases are TGCGCCAGCAGCTTGGGGACAACTGGAAACACCATATATTTT.

The chain carries TRBV7-2 and TRBJ1-1; 12 bases fit TRBD1. Germline V gene sequence: CDR1 SGHTA, CDR2 FQGNSA. V was pared by 7 bases and J by 10 bases, with 7 bases of the junction left unmatched. CDR3 size: 13 residues. Here the CDR3 reads CASTIRDRGRAFF. Here the CDR3 DNA reads TGTGCCAGCACCATCCGGGACAGGGGGCGAGCTTTCTTT.

The chain combines TRBV7-2 with TRBJ2-1; TRBD2 matches 9 bases. The germline V gene encodes CDR1 SGHTA and CDR2 FQGNSA. This CDR3 has 16 residues. V lost 2 bases to trimming and J lost 7 bases; unmatched junction nucleotides: 9. The CDR3 coding sequence is TGTGCCAGCAGCTTATCCGGTAGCGGGGGTCAGAATGAGCAGTTCTTC. This sequence encodes CASSLSGSGGQNEQFF.

This chain links TRBV5-1 with TRBJ2-1; 10 bases are shared with TRBD1. V lost 6 bases to trimming and J lost 6 bases; unmatched junction nucleotides: 9. There are 15 residues in the CDR3. Germline V gives CDR1 SGHRS, CDR2 YFSETQ. The CDR3: CASTGTGVLSNEQFF. The DNA for the CDR3 is TGCGCCAGCACTGGGACAGGGGTTTTGTCCAATGAGCAGTTCTTC.

The chain has TRBV30 and TRBJ2-1; D possibly corresponds to TRBD2 (5 bases). This CDR3 comprises 14 residues. Germline lookup yields CDR1 GTSNPN and CDR2 SVGIG (reference sequence). The V end lost 1 base, the J end lost 3 bases, and 10 bases lay between the germline ends. CDR3 in amino acids: CAWSDPTSYNEQFF. CDR3 sequence (DNA): TGTGCCTGGAGTGACCCAACTAGCTACAATGAGCAGTTCTTC. Full variable domain (missing parts from reference TRBV30 and TRBJ2-1): SQTIHQWPATLVQPVGSPLSLECTVEGTSNPNLYWYRQAAGRGLQLLFYSVGIGQISSEVPQNLSASRPQDRQFILSSKKLLLSDSGFYLCAWSDPTSYNEQFFGPGTRLTVL.

In regard to this clone: At one of its ends the junction is not consistent with the germline gene, which may arise from a read error. The CDR3 loop is CASSDSLNEQFF. The CDR3 region has the DNA TGTGCCAGCAGTGACTCCCTTAATGAGCAGTTCTTC. V gene TRBV6-5 combines with J gene TRBJ2-1; D is undetermined. CDR3 length: 12 residues. Germline CDR1 MNHEY, CDR2 SVGAGI.

The J gene is TRBJ1-2, the V gene TRBV30; tentatively, D is TRBD1 (6 bases). Between the trimmed V and J ends, which lost 3 bases and 5 bases, there was a span of 13 bases. This CDR3 is 13 amino acids long. In germline, CDR1 is GTSNPN, CDR2 SVGIG (reference sequence). For the CDR3, the DNA is TGTGCCTGGAGGGGTGCACAGGGATATGGCTACACCTTC. Encoded protein: CAWRGAQGYGYTF.

Details on this clone: An end of the junction differs from the germline gene, which may be a read error. The CDR3 DNA sequence: TGTGCCAGCAGCGGGGGACTAGCGGGGTTTTTT. Translated, it gives CASSGGLAGFF. This chain joins TRBV28 and TRBJ2-3; TRBD2 aligns across 13 bases. This CDR3 has 11 residues. Germline CDR1 reads MDHEN; CDR2 reads SYDVKM.